This TCR beta chain was recorded in a study of T cells expressing NK-cell markers. Whole-study context: It was sorted CD3+CD56+NKG2C+, CD3+CD56+NKG2C- and CD3+CD56-NKG2C+ T cells that supplied the TCR beta repertoires.

Researchers built TCR beta cDNA using 5'RACE template switching with UMIs. From the 5' RACE reads, TCRdb lists one entry per CDR3 protein and no DNA. Its clone listing holds around 180,000 distinct CDR3 sequences. General observations from the study: There were a handful of donors in whom these clonotypes also led the CD3+CD56-NKG2C+ fraction. Dominant NKG2C+ clonotypes accounted for roughly 1.0-8% of CD8+ T cells in about six donors.

Of note for this clonotype: Its antigen is as yet unknown.

This CDR3 is 16 amino acids long. Germline V gene data show CDR1 as SGHNT and CDR2 as YENEEA. The chain recombines TRBV11-3 with TRBJ1-4; lacking DNA, the TRBD1 call made by TCRdb goes unchecked. Sequencing input: blood T cells: a sorted CD56 or NKG2C T cell subset, CD4+ or CD8+ T cells, or bulk PBMC T cells (not recorded which). The sequence was obtained from a man between 18 and 69 years old in good health. The CDR3 loop is CASSSRRDKTNEKLFF.